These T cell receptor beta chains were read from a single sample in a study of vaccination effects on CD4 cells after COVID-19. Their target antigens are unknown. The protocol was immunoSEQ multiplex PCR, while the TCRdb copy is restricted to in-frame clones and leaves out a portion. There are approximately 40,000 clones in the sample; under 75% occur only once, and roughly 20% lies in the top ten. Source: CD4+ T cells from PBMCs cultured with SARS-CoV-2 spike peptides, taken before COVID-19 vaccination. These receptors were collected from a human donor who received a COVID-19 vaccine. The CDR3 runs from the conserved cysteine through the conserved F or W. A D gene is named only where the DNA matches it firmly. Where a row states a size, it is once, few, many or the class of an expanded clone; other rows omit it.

TGTGCCAGCAGCTTAAGGTTGGCGGGGAGTTCCACAGATACGCAGTATTTT CASSLRLAGSSTDTQYF . TRBJ2-3 once TRBV7-3
TGTGCCTGGAGTACGGCAGTTGGTAACTATGGCTACACCTTC CAWSTAVGNYGYTF . TRBJ1-2 . TRBV30
TGTGCCAGCAGCCGACAGTCGTATGGCTACACCTTC CASSRQSYGYTF . TRBJ1-2 many TRBV6-5
TGTGCCAGCAGTTACTCGGGGGGAGCCTATAATTCACCCCTCCACTTT CASSYSGGAYNSPLHF . TRBJ1-6 . TRBV6-5
TGTGCCAGCACCTCCTCGGGGGGGAATCAGCCCCAGCATTTT CASTSSGGNQPQHF . TRBJ1-5 . TRBV2
TGTGCCAGCAGTGAAAGGAGGGGACGGGATGATGGCTACACCTTC CASSERRGRDDGYTF . TRBJ1-2 . TRBV6-1
TGTGCCAGCAGTGAAAGTAGCGGGGGTCTTGGCGAGCAGTTCTTC CASSESSGGLGEQFF TRBD2 TRBJ2-1 . TRBV2
TGTGCCACCAGTGGACCGGGACTAGCGGGAGTATTCACTCACAATGAGCAGTTCTTC CATSGPGLAGVFTHNEQFF TRBD2 TRBJ2-1 . TRBV24-1
TGTGCCAGCAGTCCCCGGACAGGGGGAGCGTTTGAAGCTTTCTTT CASSPRTGGAFEAFF TRBD1 TRBJ1-1 . TRBV28
TGTGCCAGCAGGGGGGACAGCTCCTACGAGCAGTACTTC CASRGDSSYEQYF TRBD1 TRBJ2-7 . TRBV6-5
TGCGCCAGCAGCCAAGGGGGCAGGGGAGCCGGGGAGCTGTTTTTT CASSQGGRGAGELFF . TRBJ2-2 . TRBV4-1
TGTGCCAGCAGCTTGGCCGGGAGGGGCACTGAAGCTTTCTTT CASSLAGRGTEAFF . TRBJ1-1 . TRBV5-4
TGTGCCAGCAGCCCTTTTGGGGGCCGCACAGATACGCAGTATTTT CASSPFGGRTDTQYF . TRBJ2-3 . TRBV27
TGTGCCACTGGGTGGAGCTCCTACGAGCAGTACTTC CATGWSSYEQYF . TRBJ2-7 . TRBV5-4
TGTGCCTGGAGTACGGGACTGGGAGGCGAGCAGTACTTC CAWSTGLGGEQYF . TRBJ2-7 few TRBV30
TGTGCCAGCAGATCAGGACAGGGTCTCAATCAGCCCCAGCATTTT CASRSGQGLNQPQHF TRBD1 TRBJ1-5 . TRBV28
TGTGCCATCAGTGAGAGGTCTAGCGGCTACAATGAGCAGTTCTTC CAISERSSGYNEQFF TRBD2 TRBJ2-1 few TRBV10-3
TGCAGCGTTGGCGGGGGCAGAGGGTACGAGCAGTACTTC CSVGGGRGYEQYF . TRBJ2-7 . TRBV29-1
TGTGCCAGCAGCGGGGGACCCTCAAACTATGGCTACACCTTC CASSGGPSNYGYTF . TRBJ1-2 once TRBV5-6
TGCGCCAGCAGCTTGGCTTTGTTAGAGGAGACGCAGTATTTT CASSLALLEETQYF . TRBJ2-3 . TRBV5-1
TGCAGCGTTCAGACAGGGGGGAATTCACCCCTCCACTTT CSVQTGGNSPLHF TRBD1 TRBJ1-6 . TRBV29-1
TGTGCCAGCAGCCTCGGGGGGGAGGCCACTGCTACGCAGTATTTT CASSLGGEATATQYF TRBD2 TRBJ2-3 . TRBV11-2
TGTGCCAGCTCACCCGCGCAGGGGTCTAACTATGGCTACACCTTC CASSPAQGSNYGYTF . TRBJ1-2 once TRBV18
TGTGCCAGCAGCCAAGATGCCGGTTCCGGGACTAGCGGTTACGAGCAGTACTTC CASSQDAGSGTSGYEQYF TRBD2 TRBJ2-7 once TRBV3-1/TRBV3-2
TGTGCCAGCAGCTTGGTTGCCAGGAACACTGAAGCTTTCTTT CASSLVARNTEAFF . TRBJ1-1 . TRBV5-8
TGTGCCAGCAGTTTAAGGGTGACAGGCCGCACAGATACGCAGTATTTT CASSLRVTGRTDTQYF . TRBJ2-3 . TRBV27
TGTGCCAGCAGTTTTAACAATCAGCCCCAGCATTTT CASSFNNQPQHF . TRBJ1-5 . TRBV28
TGTGCCAGCAGTAGGTCCGGGACAGGGAACGGTGAGCAGTTCTTC CASSRSGTGNGEQFF TRBD1 TRBJ2-1 . TRBV27
TGTGCCAGCAGCTTAGGACAGGTAGAGACCCAGTACTTC CASSLGQVETQYF . TRBJ2-5 . TRBV7-9
TGTGCCAGCTCTGCCAGATGGCAGGAAGGTTCACCCCTCCACTTT CASSARWQEGSPLHF . TRBJ1-6 . TRBV18
TGTGCCAGTAGTATAAGCCCGGGCAGACATGGCTACACCTTC CASSISPGRHGYTF . TRBJ1-2 . TRBV19
TGTGCCAGCAGCTTCGGGCCCCGAGCGGGAACCGGGGAGCTGTTTTTT CASSFGPRAGTGELFF TRBD2 TRBJ2-2 . TRBV3-1/TRBV3-2
TGTGCCAGCAGCACATCTAGCCAGAATGAGCAGTTCTTC CASSTSSQNEQFF . TRBJ2-1 . TRBV27
TGCGCCAGCAGCCAAGATCCCCAGTCAGGAAACACCATATATTTT CASSQDPQSGNTIYF . TRBJ1-3 . TRBV4-3
TGTGCCAGCAGTCTGGACAGGGCGGTCGGCTACACCTTC CASSLDRAVGYTF TRBD1 TRBJ1-2 . TRBV5-5
TGCGCCAGCAGCTTGGTCGGTCGGGGCACAGATACGCAGTATTTT CASSLVGRGTDTQYF . TRBJ2-3 . TRBV5-1
TGCGCCAGCAGCCACCAAGGCACAGATACGCAGTATTTT CASSHQGTDTQYF . TRBJ2-3 . TRBV4-1
TGTGCCAGTAGTATAGATCTTGGGGCGGCTAACTATGGCTACACCTTC CASSIDLGAANYGYTF . TRBJ1-2 . TRBV19
TGTGCCAGCAGCTTAGACGGGACAGGGAGGTCCTACGAGCAGTACTTC CASSLDGTGRSYEQYF TRBD1 TRBJ2-7 . TRBV7-2
TGTGCCAGCAGCTTAGTGGCGGCAACTAGCACAGATACGCAGTATTTT CASSLVAATSTDTQYF . TRBJ2-3 once TRBV7-2
TGTGCCAGCAGTTGGAGCGGCGGAACCGGGGAGCTGTTTTTT CASSWSGGTGELFF . TRBJ2-2 medium-sized TRBV28
TGTGCCAGCAGTTCCCGACGACCGAGGAATTCACCCCTCCACTTT CASSSRRPRNSPLHF . TRBJ1-6 . TRBV28
TGTGCCAGCAGCGTAGTTGGGACAGGGAATGAAAAACTGTTTTTT CASSVVGTGNEKLFF TRBD1 TRBJ1-4 . TRBV9
TGCAGTGCTAGTGGGGCCCCTCGCGGCGATCAGCCCCAGCATTTT CSASGAPRGDQPQHF . TRBJ1-5 once TRBV20-1
TGTGCCAGCAGCTCCACTAGCGGGGGAGGTGTGGAGACCCAGTACTTC CASSSTSGGGVETQYF TRBD2 TRBJ2-5 few TRBV7-8
TGTGCCAGCAGTCCGCCCGGGACAGAACTCCACTTT CASSPPGTELHF TRBD1 TRBJ1-6 . TRBV6-6
TGTGCCAGCAGTGAAGTCGGGGAGCTGTTTTTT CASSEVGELFF . TRBJ2-2 few TRBV6-1
TGTGCCAGCAGTGAATATACAGCCCTTCCCGATACGCAGTATTTT CASSEYTALPDTQYF . TRBJ2-3 . TRBV6-1